Included here is one T cell receptor (beta chain) sequence, with context. The data originate from a study of monozygotic twins with inflammatory bowel disease. Incorporation of UMIs carrying a 6-nucleotide sample barcode was performed by template switching. PCR of TCRalpha and TCRbeta cDNA was nested, with two rounds of about 16 and 10 cycles. TCRdb reprocessed the 5' RACE reads; each CDR3 protein has one entry and no DNA is given. This table holds 200,000 to 250,000 distinct CDR3 sequences. The germline V gene encodes CDR1 SGHDT and CDR2 YYEEEE. CDR3 length: 13 residues. The sequenced sample was blood. The chain employs TRBV5-6 and TRBJ1-2; the TRBD1 assignment by TCRdb is unverifiable without DNA. This clonotype was sampled from a human donor with ulcerative colitis or Crohn's disease, or a healthy co-twin of an affected twin (not recorded which). CDR3 sequence reads: CASSYDRPIGYTF. Filled out from reference TRBV5-6 and TRBJ1-2, the complete variable domain reads DAGVTQSPTHLIKTRGQQVTLRCSPKSGHDTVSWYQQALGQGPQFIFQYYEEEERQRGNFPDRFSGHQFPNYSSELNVNALLLGDSALYLCASSYDRPIGYTFGSGTRLTVV.